The clone carrying this T cell receptor (beta chain) was seen only a few times. The CDR3 has 13 amino acids. CDR1 is SGHTA and CDR2 is FQGNSA in the germline V gene. Between the trimmed V and J ends, which lost 5 bases and 7 bases, there was a span of 12 bases. Only in-frame clones appear in the TCRdb table, and some are missing; sequencing was by immunoSEQ multiplex PCR. The sample yields some 140,000 clones, 79% seen once. This entry is derived from a study of blood T cell repertoires in COVID-19. Study-level background: The origin of the acute and convalescent COVID-19 samples was the United States, Italy and Spain.

The chain employs TRBV7-2 and TRBJ2-4; TRBD2 is a possible D gene (5 bases). The sequence was obtained from a man aged 55 to 70 with acute or convalescent COVID-19. Specimen: peripheral blood. The chain's CDR3 is CASSLGALNIQYF. CDR3 in DNA: TGTGCCAGCAGCCTGGGAGCCCTGAACATTCAGTACTTC.